The present T cell receptor beta chain was sequenced within a study of T-cell memory formation after mild COVID-19. Study-level information: Largely donor-specific sequence clusters came from two donors.

Germline V gene sequence: CDR1 MNHEY, CDR2 SVGEGT. V lost 3 bases to trimming and J lost 2 bases, with 14 bases between them. The CDR3 spans 17 residues. This clonotype occurred a few times. Its antigen is not known. TCRdb ran MiXCR on the 5' RACE reads and lists one entry per CDR3 protein. The sample holds 150,000 to 200,000 distinct CDR3 sequences, around 15% seen once. General study findings and limits: Researchers report contracting CD4+ clones mostly in CM and EM, with CD8+ clones in EMRA. Researchers found some responding clones in pre-infection memory, a sign that cross-reactive memory joined.

This sequence was found in an adult woman who had mild COVID-19 (a few samples of this study predate the infection). Cell type and time point are not known. The sample consisted of PBMCs or a T cell subset sorted from them (not recorded which). The chain has TRBV6-2 or TRBV6-3 and TRBJ2-6, with D possibly TRBD2 on 5 matching bases. DNA for the CDR3: TGTGCCAGCAGTTATCGCGAGGGTATGGCTGGGGCCAACGTCCTGACTTTC. Protein: CASSYREGMAGANVLTF.